This is a list of T cell receptor beta chains from one sample in a study of shared clonotypes between healthy human individuals. Sequencing was performed with immunoSEQ multiplex PCR; in TCRdb, only in-frame clones are kept and a portion is missing. The sample records more than 2 million clones, roughly 95% being singletons. Sequenced: naive CD8+ T cells sorted from blood. These receptor sequences come from a man aged 18 to 30 in good health. Each CDR3 is given with its conserved first and last residue. A D gene is named only where the DNA matches it firmly. Some rows have no size entry. The others give once, few or many, or a class for an expanded clone.

v_call,j_call,clone_size,d_call,cdr3_aa,cdr3_nt
TRBV7-2,TRBJ2-7,NA,TRBD2,CASSSPGLVLSEQYF,TGTGCCAGCAGTTCACCGGGACTAGTCCTTTCCGAGCAGTACTTC
TRBV11-2,TRBJ2-6,once,NA,CASSLEPGNPGANVLTF,TGTGCCAGCAGCTTAGAGCCAGGGAACCCTGGGGCCAACGTCCTGACTTTC
TRBV13,TRBJ2-7,NA,NA,CASSLWGTQGYEQYF,TGTGCCAGCAGCTTATGGGGGACACAAGGCTACGAGCAGTACTTC
TRBV10-3,TRBJ2-7,NA,NA,CAISESIIKQYF,TGTGCCATCAGTGAGTCGATCATAAAGCAGTACTTC
TRBV28,TRBJ2-7,NA,TRBD1,CASSLPGQGEGYEQYF,TGTGCCAGCAGTCTCCCCGGACAGGGAGAAGGCTACGAGCAGTACTTC
TRBV30,TRBJ2-7,NA,NA,CAWSVLGLLMDEQYF,TGTGCCTGGAGTGTACTGGGACTCCTGATGGACGAGCAGTACTTC
TRBV11-2,TRBJ1-2,NA,NA,CASSPYNWGYTF,TGTGCCAGCAGCCCCTACAACTGGGGCTACACCTTC
TRBV6-4,TRBJ2-7,NA,TRBD2,CASSELAGEAYEQYF,TGTGCCAGCAGTGAGCTGGCGGGAGAAGCTTACGAGCAGTACTTC
TRBV7-9,TRBJ1-2,NA,TRBD1,CASSVFGTGNSYTF,TGTGCCAGCAGCGTGTTCGGGACAGGGAATAGCTACACCTTC
TRBV27,TRBJ1-6,NA,NA,CASNLRTAYNSPLHF,TGTGCCAGCAACCTGAGGACAGCGTATAATTCACCCCTCCACTTT
TRBV30,TRBJ1-5,NA,NA,CAWSRVGSNQPQHF,TGTGCCTGGAGCAGGGTCGGTAGCAATCAGCCCCAGCATTTT
TRBV27,TRBJ2-7,NA,TRBD1,CASSLSAGTGLHEQYF,TGTGCCAGCAGTTTATCCGCCGGGACAGGGCTCCACGAGCAGTACTTC
TRBV5-4,TRBJ2-7,once,TRBD1,CASSSGQGFNPYEQYF,TGTGCCAGCAGCTCCGGACAGGGCTTTAACCCCTACGAGCAGTACTTC
TRBV6-1,TRBJ1-2,NA,NA,CASSEPPHRLTNYGYTF,TGTGCCAGCAGTGAGCCTCCGCACAGGTTAACTAACTATGGCTACACCTTC
TRBV9,TRBJ2-1,NA,TRBD2,CASTISGIPDEQFF,TGTGCCAGCACTATTAGCGGGATTCCGGATGAGCAGTTCTTC
TRBV2,TRBJ2-1,NA,TRBD1,CASTGTDGNEQFF,TGTGCCAGCACCGGGACAGACGGCAATGAGCAGTTCTTC
TRBV5-8,TRBJ2-7,NA,NA,CASKPREGEITYEQYF,TGTGCCAGCAAGCCGCGAGAGGGGGAAATTACGTACGAGCAGTACTTC
TRBV7-3,TRBJ2-1,NA,NA,CASSPNGLDNEQFF,TGTGCCAGCAGCCCGAATGGGTTGGACAATGAGCAGTTCTTC
TRBV27,TRBJ2-3,NA,TRBD2,CATFRVWEGPGTDTQYF,TGTGCCACCTTCAGGGTGTGGGAGGGCCCCGGCACAGATACGCAGTATTTT
TRBV30,TRBJ2-7,few,NA,CAWSDRGPYEQYF,TGTGCCTGGAGTGATCGCGGACCCTACGAGCAGTACTTC
TRBV19,TRBJ1-2,NA,NA,CASSIRGPGNYGYTF,TGTGCCAGTAGTATCCGAGGTCCAGGTAACTATGGCTACACCTTC
TRBV7-9,TRBJ2-1,NA,NA,CASSAGPYNEQFF,TGTGCCAGCAGCGCGGGACCCTACAATGAGCAGTTCTTC
TRBV5-6,TRBJ2-7,NA,TRBD1,CASGDLRGSYEQYF,TGTGCCAGCGGAGACCTCAGGGGGTCCTACGAGCAGTACTTC
TRBV19,TRBJ2-1,NA,TRBD1,CASTAPGQINEQFF,TGTGCCAGTACCGCCCCGGGACAGATTAATGAGCAGTTCTTC
TRBV28,TRBJ1-3,NA,NA,CASTADYGNTIYF,TGTGCCAGCACGGCAGATTATGGAAACACCATATATTTT
TRBV7-9,TRBJ1-4,NA,NA,CASSLASGVVEKLFF,TGTGCCAGCAGCTTAGCCAGCGGGGTGGTCGAAAAACTGTTTTTT
TRBV4-3,TRBJ2-1,NA,TRBD2,CASSPAELAGEHNEQFF,TGCGCCAGCAGCCCCGCCGAACTAGCGGGGGAACACAATGAGCAGTTCTTC
TRBV27,TRBJ2-3,NA,NA,CASSTSALGDTQYF,TGTGCCAGCAGTACATCGGCCCTGGGAGATACGCAGTATTTT
TRBV10-3,TRBJ1-1,NA,NA,CATVPGGKMNTEAFF,TGTGCCACCGTACCAGGCGGGAAAATGAACACTGAAGCTTTCTTT
TRBV7-6,TRBJ1-2,NA,TRBD1,CASSLGQGAHYGYTF,TGTGCCAGCAGCTTGGGACAGGGGGCTCACTATGGCTACACCTTC
TRBV27,TRBJ2-3,once,NA,CASSLSDGVGLTDTQYF,TGTGCCAGCAGTTTATCGGACGGGGTTGGACTCACAGATACGCAGTATTTT
TRBV25-1,TRBJ2-2,NA,NA,CASSEALVHLGNTGELFF,TGTGCCAGCAGTGAAGCCCTGGTACATTTGGGAAACACCGGGGAGCTGTTTTTT
TRBV30,TRBJ2-7,NA,NA,CAWRISGYEQYF,TGTGCCTGGAGGATCTCAGGGTACGAGCAGTACTTC
TRBV29-1,TRBJ1-1,NA,TRBD1,CSVGTANTEAFF,TGCAGCGTCGGGACAGCGAACACTGAAGCTTTCTTT
TRBV13,TRBJ2-7,NA,TRBD2,CASSLSSGFHVF,TGTGCCAGCAGCTTGTCTAGCGGGTTCCATGTCTTC
TRBV28,TRBJ1-2,NA,TRBD1,CASSFSGTGYGYTF,TGTGCCAGCAGTTTCTCCGGGACAGGCTATGGCTACACCTTC
TRBV27,TRBJ2-3,NA,TRBD2,CASSLVAGTTDTQYF,TGTGCCAGCAGTTTGGTAGCGGGGACAACAGATACGCAGTATTTT
TRBV7-9,TRBJ1-6,once,TRBD1,CASSHGTGVWNSPLHF,TGTGCCAGCAGCCATGGGACAGGGGTTTGGAATTCACCCCTCCACTTT
TRBV19,TRBJ2-7,NA,NA,CASTPSPGESWEQYF,TGTGCCAGTACCCCCTCCCCGGGAGAATCGTGGGAGCAGTACTTC
TRBV27,TRBJ1-1,once,TRBD1,CASSLGTALNTEAFF,TGTGCCAGCAGTCTTGGGACAGCTCTGAACACTGAAGCTTTCTTT
TRBV5-5,TRBJ1-1,NA,NA,CASSPDLNTEAFF,TGTGCCAGCAGCCCGGATTTGAACACTGAAGCTTTCTTT
TRBV6-4,TRBJ1-5,NA,TRBD1,CASFGTGGQPQHF,TGTGCCAGCTTCGGCACAGGGGGCCAGCCCCAGCATTTT
TRBV5-6,TRBJ2-2,once,TRBD1,CASSLLTGGYTGELFF,TGTGCCAGCAGCTTACTGACAGGGGGCTACACCGGGGAGCTGTTTTTT
TRBV6-1,TRBJ2-7,NA,NA,CASSEFGSYEQYF,TGTGCCAGCAGTGAATTTGGCTCCTACGAGCAGTACTTC
TRBV15,TRBJ1-5,NA,NA,CATSRDLLLGYNQPQHF,TGTGCCACCAGCAGAGATCTCTTATTAGGGTACAATCAGCCCCAGCATTTT
TRBV27,TRBJ2-1,NA,NA,CASRDTGEAYNEQFF,TGTGCCAGCAGGGATACAGGGGAGGCCTACAATGAGCAGTTCTTC
TRBV4-1,TRBJ1-1,NA,NA,CASSQLGPSPEAFF,TGCGCCAGCAGCCAGCTCGGACCATCCCCGGAAGCTTTCTTT
TRBV5-1,TRBJ2-7,NA,NA,CASSFGSPYEQYF,TGCGCCAGCAGCTTCGGCAGCCCTTACGAGCAGTACTTC
TRBV27,TRBJ1-5,NA,NA,CASSLGDGSNQPQHF,TGTGCCAGCAGTTTGGGGGACGGGAGCAATCAGCCCCAGCATTTT
TRBV4-3,TRBJ2-7,NA,TRBD2,CASSLEGGAYEQYF,TGCGCCAGCAGCCTGGAGGGAGGGGCCTACGAGCAGTACTTC
TRBV19,TRBJ2-2,NA,TRBD2,CASSIDLLAGDTGELFF,TGTGCCAGTAGTATAGATCTCCTGGCGGGAGACACCGGGGAGCTGTTTTTT
TRBV4-1,TRBJ2-7,NA,TRBD2,CASSQVYGTSSYEQYF,TGCGCCAGCAGCCAAGTCTACGGGACTAGCAGCTACGAGCAGTACTTC
TRBV4-1,TRBJ1-1,once,NA,CASSQALRAFF,TGCGCCAGCAGCCAAGCTCTTCGGGCTTTCTTT
TRBV5-4,TRBJ2-4,once,TRBD1,CASSVDRGGNIQYF,TGTGCCAGCAGCGTTGACAGGGGTGGGAACATTCAGTACTTC
TRBV4-3,TRBJ2-5,NA,TRBD2,CASSQGLAGEPQETQYF,TGCGCCAGCAGCCAAGGACTAGCGGGAGAACCCCAAGAGACCCAGTACTTC
TRBV7-9,TRBJ2-2,NA,TRBD2,CASSSNLAGEDTGELFF,TGTGCCAGCAGCTCAAATCTAGCGGGAGAAGACACCGGGGAGCTGTTTTTT
TRBV9,TRBJ1-2,NA,NA,CASSGGAGPTIVYGYTF,TGTGCCAGCAGCGGGGGGGCAGGCCCGACTATCGTTTATGGCTACACCTTC